These 23 T cell receptor beta chains were sequenced from one sample in a study of shared clonotypes between healthy human individuals. Sequencing was performed with immunoSEQ multiplex PCR; in TCRdb, only in-frame clones are kept and a portion is missing. The sample has 2.5 million or so clones, roughly 92% seen once; the top ten hold over 0.12%. Sequenced material: naive CD4+ T cells sorted from blood. Subset of the sample: CD45RA+ positively selected. The receptors were gathered from a young man in good health.

CDR3 amino acids: CASSISGTGVHEQYF. The CDR3 coding sequence is TGTGCCAGTAGTATCTCCGGGACAGGGGTCCACGAGCAGTACTTC. This sequence joins TRBV19 and TRBJ2-7, with TRBD1 identical over 10 bases. Germline CDR1 and CDR2: LNHDA and SQIVND (reference sequence). The CDR3 is 15 amino acids. With V trimmed by 3 bases and J by 5 bases, 7 bases remained unmatched.

This clone appeared a single time. V and J are TRBV5-4 and TRBJ1-2; no clear D gene. The CDR3 is 13 amino acids. Trimming pared 1 base from V and 4 bases from J, leaving 8 bases between. The germline CDR1 and CDR2 sequences are SGHNT and YYREEE (reference sequence). The DNA for the CDR3 is TGTGCCAGCAGCTTGAACACAGTCTATGGCTACACCTTC. It translates to CASSLNTVYGYTF.

This rearrangement joins TRBV6-5 to TRBJ1-4; D is ambiguous. In germline, CDR1 is MNHEY, CDR2 SVGAGI. The ends were cut back, 0 bases at V and 3 bases at J, with 11 bases in the middle. This CDR3 contains 16 residues. CDR3 DNA sequence: TGTGCCAGCAGTTACTCCCCGAGGACGGCTAATGAAAAACTGTTTTTT. Amino acids: CASSYSPRTANEKLFF.

V usage is TRBV19 and J usage is TRBJ2-6; TRBD1 matches at 7 bases. J was trimmed by 2 bases and V by 7 bases; bases with no gene match: 8. Per the germline V gene, CDR1 is LNHDA and CDR2 is SQIVND (reference sequence). The CDR3 is 16 residues long. Here the CDR3 reads CASTPRDRAGANVLTF. Here the CDR3 DNA reads TGTGCCAGTACCCCCCGGGACAGAGCTGGGGCCAACGTCCTGACTTTC.

The V call is TRBV9, the J call TRBJ2-7, with a weak D call TRBD2 (5 bases). Germline values: CDR1 SGDLS, CDR2 YYNGEE. With 2 bases removed from V and 1 base from J, the gap between germline ends came to 16 bases. The CDR3 runs to 16 residues. The CDR3 loop reads CASSVNPDSLSYEQYF. For the CDR3, the DNA is TGTGCCAGCAGCGTCAACCCGGACTCCCTTTCCTACGAGCAGTACTTC.

V is TRBV6-5 and J is TRBJ1-2, with a possible D match to TRBD1 (6 bases). The CDR3 is 13 residues long. V was cut by 5 bases and J by 6 bases, with 13 bases left in between. The germline V gene encodes CDR1 MNHEY and CDR2 SVGAGI. CDR3 in DNA: TGTGCCAGCAGTCTTACAGGGTTGAATGGCTACACCTTC. Its translation: CASSLTGLNGYTF.

A single count supports this clone. The rearrangement joins TRBV2 to TRBJ1-1, with 7 bases matching TRBD1. Germline values: CDR1 SNHLY, CDR2 FYNNEI. The V and J ends lost 8 bases and 1 base, in that order; junction bases with no gene match: 10. CDR3 length equals 15 residues. The CDR3 here is CASHDRDKKNTEAFF. CDR3 coding DNA: TGTGCCAGCCATGACAGGGACAAGAAGAACACTGAAGCTTTCTTT.

This sequence joins TRBV29-1 and TRBJ1-2; D remains ambiguous. The germline V gene has CDR1 SQVTM and CDR2 ANQGSEA. CDR3 length equals 12 residues. Between the trimmed V and J ends, which lost 3 bases and 1 base, there was a span of 6 bases. In DNA form, the CDR3 reads TGCAGCGTTGACCTGAATAACTATGGCTACACCTTC. Its translation is CSVDLNNYGYTF.

The rearrangement links TRBV6-5 to TRBJ2-7; tentative D call: TRBD1 (5 bases). V lost 6 bases and J lost 6, with 15 bases in between. CDR1 MNHEY and CDR2 SVGAGI come from the germline V gene. CDR3 length: 13 amino acids. CDR3 sequence: CASSHPGYPEQYF. CDR3 DNA sequence: TGTGCCAGCAGCCACCCAGGGTACCCCGAGCAGTACTTC.

The chain uses TRBV7-2 and TRBJ2-6; no clear D. The CDR3 is 16 amino acids. With 4 bases removed from V and 0 bases from J, the gap between germline ends came to 10 bases. Germline lookup yields CDR1 SGHTA and CDR2 FQGNSA. The CDR3 DNA follows: TGTGCCAGCAGCTCGAACCCGAGCTCTGGGGCCAACGTCCTGACTTTC. This codes for CASSSNPSSGANVLTF.

A word on this clone: This sample includes further DNA sequences coding for the same CDR3. This chain connects TRBV5-6 to TRBJ2-5; 8 bases match TRBD1. CDR1 is SGHDT and CDR2 is YYEEEE in the germline V gene. After removal of 0 bases from V and 2 bases from J, the junction contained 0 bases not matched to a gene. The length of the CDR3 is 14 residues. The CDR3, as DNA: TGTGCCAGCAGCTTGGGACAGGGGCAAGAGACCCAGTACTTC. It yields the protein CASSLGQGQETQYF.

The chain uses TRBV11-2 and TRBJ2-7; perhaps TRBD1 as D (6 bases). V lost 4 bases to trimming and J lost 7 bases, with 17 bases between them. CDR1 SGHAT and CDR2 FQNNGV come from the germline V gene. The CDR3 contains 14 residues. The CDR3 loop is CASSSRPDSYEQYF. The CDR3 DNA sequence: TGTGCCAGCAGCTCTAGACCGGACAGCTATGAGCAGTACTTC.

The CDR3 loop reads CASSQRAVRTATGELFF. The CDR3 nucleotides read TGCGCCAGCAGCCAGAGGGCCGTACGTACAGCCACCGGGGAGCTGTTTTTT. The gene calls are TRBV4-3 and TRBJ2-2; D is perhaps TRBD2 (5 bases). This CDR3 has 17 residues. The V end lost 3 bases, the J end lost 4 bases, and 18 bases lay between the germline ends. CDR1 is LGHNA, CDR2 YSLEER, per germline.

This clone has a single count. Germline and junction disagree at one end, which may indicate a read error. The genes are TRBV7-7 and TRBJ2-7; D perhaps matches TRBD1 (6 bases). This CDR3 has 13 amino acids. From germline, CDR1 is SSHAT and CDR2 FNYEAQ (reference sequence). CDR3 nucleotides: TGTGCTAGCAGCTTTAACAGGGCAGACGAGCAGTACTTC. Translated: CASSFNRADEQYF.

Points on this clone: The same CDR3 also results from other DNA sequences found in this sample. V usage is TRBV5-4 and J usage is TRBJ1-4; D is possibly TRBD1 (6 bases). V was clipped by 2 bases and J by 4 bases, with 9 bases between them. Germline assignment: CDR1 SGHNT and CDR2 YYREEE (reference sequence). This CDR3 is 14 amino acids long. This CDR3 reads CASSLRGVNEKLFF. In nucleotides, the CDR3 is TGTGCCAGCAGCTTAAGGGGGGTTAATGAAAAACTGTTTTTT.

The V and J genes are TRBV5-1 and TRBJ1-1; 7 bases fit TRBD1. CDR1 and CDR2 from the germline V gene are SGHRS and YFSETQ. V lost 0 bases, J lost 11 bases, and 13 bases stayed unmatched. This CDR3 spans 15 amino acids. CDR3 in amino acids: CASSLAGTDHPAAFF. Written as DNA, the CDR3 is TGCGCCAGCAGCTTGGCCGGGACAGACCACCCTGCTGCTTTCTTT.

This chain connects TRBV30 to TRBJ1-5; 9 bases agree with TRBD1. Trimming cost V 1 base and J 7 bases; bases outside gene matches: 5. The CDR3 runs 14 residues. Germline V gives CDR1 GTSNPN, CDR2 SVGIG (reference sequence). CDR3 sequence: CAWSERQGGQPQHF. CDR3 nucleotides: TGTGCCTGGAGTGAACGACAGGGGGGACAGCCCCAGCATTTT.

The rearrangement links TRBV7-9 to TRBJ1-6, with 7 bases that match TRBD1. The V gene's germline CDR1 is SEHNR and CDR2 FQNEAQ (reference sequence). The V gene end was trimmed by 4 bases and the J gene end by 2 bases; junction bases not matched to a gene: 8. This CDR3 is 17 amino acids long. For the CDR3, the DNA is TGTGCCAGCAGCTCCCGGGACAGCTATACCTATAATTCACCCCTCCACTTT. Protein product: CASSSRDSYTYNSPLHF.

This clone occurred once. CDR3 nucleotide sequence: TGTGCCAGCAGCTCGCCCCGGACAGGGTGGGAGACCCAGTACTTC. It translates to CASSSPRTGWETQYF. The chain recombines TRBV7-9 with TRBJ2-5; 8 bases are a match to TRBD1. Germline CDR1 and CDR2: SEHNR and FQNEAQ (reference sequence). The CDR3 is made up of 15 amino acids. The V and J ends lost 4 bases and 5 bases, in that order; junction bases with no gene match: 9.

V is TRBV15 and J is TRBJ1-4; D uncertain. The germline V gene encodes CDR1 LNHNV and CDR2 YYDKDF (reference sequence). Between the trimmed V and J ends, which lost 0 bases and 0 bases, there was a span of 11 bases. This CDR3 is built from 17 residues. The chain's CDR3 is CATSRERSIATNEKLFF. CDR3 DNA sequence: TGTGCCACCAGCAGAGAAAGGAGCATTGCAACTAATGAAAAACTGTTTTTT.

The count of this clone is one. CDR3 residues: CARSLHEQFF. CDR3 in DNA: TGTGCCAGAAGCTTGCATGAGCAGTTCTTC. The V and J genes are TRBV5-3 and TRBJ2-1; D is unresolved. TRBV5-3 is placed among ORFs of uncertain function. Trimming stripped 1 base from V and 8 bases from J, with 1 base between. The CDR3 totals 10 residues.

This clone was observed a single time. This chain links TRBV18 with TRBJ1-5; weak D call: TRBD1 (5 bases). V lost 5 bases to trimming and J lost 1 base, with 9 bases between them. The CDR3 has 14 amino acids. Germline assignment: CDR1 KGHSH and CDR2 LQKENI. The CDR3 coding sequence is TGTGCCAGCTCAAAGGGGCAGAGCAATCAGCCCCAGCATTTT. Its translation: CASSKGQSNQPQHF.

The chain employs TRBV2 and TRBJ1-4; TRBD1 might be the D (6 bases). This CDR3 has 13 residues. Germline CDR1 SNHLY, CDR2 FYNNEI. Trimming took 2 bases from V and 14 from J, leaving 15 bases between them. The CDR3 nucleotides are TGTGCCAGCAGTGAAAGGGGGTGGGACATGCTGTTTTTT. Amino acids: CASSERGWDMLFF.